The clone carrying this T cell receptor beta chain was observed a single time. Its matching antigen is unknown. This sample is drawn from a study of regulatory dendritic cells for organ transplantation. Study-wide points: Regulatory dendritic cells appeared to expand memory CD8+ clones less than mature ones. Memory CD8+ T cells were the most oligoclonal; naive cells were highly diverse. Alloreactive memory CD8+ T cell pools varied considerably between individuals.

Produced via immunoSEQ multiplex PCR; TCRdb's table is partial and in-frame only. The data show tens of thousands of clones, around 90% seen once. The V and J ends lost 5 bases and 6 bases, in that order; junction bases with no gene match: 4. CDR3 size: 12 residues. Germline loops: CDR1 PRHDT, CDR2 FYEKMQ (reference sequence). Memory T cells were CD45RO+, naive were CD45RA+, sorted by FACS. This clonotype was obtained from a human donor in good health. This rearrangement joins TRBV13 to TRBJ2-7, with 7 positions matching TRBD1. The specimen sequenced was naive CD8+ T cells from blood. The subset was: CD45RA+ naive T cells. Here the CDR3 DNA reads TGTGCCAGCAGCAGACAGGGATCCGAGCAGTACTTC. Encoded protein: CASSRQGSEQYF.